The next 30 T cell receptor beta chains were all read from a single sample in a study of blood T cells in healthy people across ages. Through a sample-barcoded 5' primer and a J-beta primer mix, a second PCR was run for about 6 to 11 cycles. MiXCR, run by TCRdb on the 5' RACE reads, gives a single entry per CDR3 protein. The sample holds 800,000 to 950,000 distinct CDR3 sequences, approximately 35% seen once. The source material was blood. The origin of the receptors is a man aged 18 to 29 in good health.

This clonotype was seen once. This sequence joins TRBV29-1 and TRBJ1-5, with a possible D match to TRBD1 (5 bases). The CDR3 is 12 residues long. Trimming stripped 8 bases from V and 4 bases from J, with 12 bases between. CDR1 and CDR2 (germline): SQVTM, ANQGSEA. CDR3 bases: TGCAGCACGGGGGAGGGGAATCAGCCCCAGCATTTT. This codes for CSTGEGNQPQHF.

The V gene is TRBV29-1, the J gene TRBJ1-1, with 8 bases that match TRBD1. Per germline, CDR1 SQVTM and CDR2 ANQGSEA. The CDR3 length is 13 residues. Germline trimming cut 6 bases from V and 0 bases from J; bases unmatched to any gene: 3. CDR3 loop: CSVRDRLNTEAFF. In DNA form, the CDR3 reads TGCAGCGTCAGGGACAGGTTGAACACTGAAGCTTTCTTT. The full variable domain, in which reference TRBV29-1 and TRBJ1-1 provide the parts outside the CDR3, is SAVISQKPSRDICQRGTSLTIQCQVDSQVTMMFWYRQQPGQSLTLIATANQGSEATYESGFVIDKFPISRPNLTFSTLTVSNMSPEDSSIYLCSVRDRLNTEAFFGQGTRLTVV.

This clonotype has a handful of counts. The rearrangement links TRBV20-1 to TRBJ1-2, with a weak D call TRBD1 (5 bases). The length of the CDR3 is 14 residues. Germline CDR1 reads DFQATT; CDR2 reads SNEGSKA (reference sequence). V lost 3 bases to trimming and J lost 5 bases, with 16 bases between them. CDR3 nucleotides: TGCAGTGCTAGTAAGGGCAGGGTTGCTTATGGCTACACCTTC. This encodes CSASKGRVAYGYTF.

In its sample, this clonotype was seen many times. Here the CDR3 DNA reads TGCAGCGTTAGGACCGACTACAATGAGCAGTTCTTC. This codes for CSVRTDYNEQFF. The V call is TRBV29-1, the J call TRBJ2-1; the D is unclear. V lost 5 bases to trimming and J lost 3 bases, with 8 bases between them. Germline V gene sequence: CDR1 SQVTM, CDR2 ANQGSEA. This CDR3 is 12 amino acids long.

This clonotype was seen more than once but under ten times. The chain employs TRBV20-1 and TRBJ2-7; D gene ambiguous. The CDR3 contains 11 residues. The V end was cut by 3 bases, the J end by 4 bases, with 7 bases between. Per the germline V gene, CDR1 is DFQATT and CDR2 is SNEGSKA (reference sequence). The CDR3 spells CSARMGYEQYF. CDR3 nucleotides: TGCAGTGCTAGGATGGGTTACGAGCAGTACTTC.

There are a few counts of this clonotype. It may be a read error: a sequence one base away is much more abundant. The J gene is TRBJ1-1, the V gene TRBV12-3 or TRBV12-4; D ambiguous. This CDR3 is built from 14 residues. CDR3 amino acids: CAGSLGGLNTEAFF. The CDR3 coding sequence is TGTGCCGGCAGTTTAGGCGGATTGAACACTGAAGCTTTCTTT.

For this clonotype: A much larger clone differs by one base, so this may be a read error. The V gene is TRBV20-1, the J gene TRBJ2-5; D is uncertain. The J call is doubtful: the DNA matches TRBJ2-1 better. Per the germline V gene, CDR1 is DFQATT and CDR2 is SNEGSKA (reference sequence). The CDR3 is 12 amino acids. The CDR3 here is CSATQQQETQFF. CDR3 nucleotide sequence: TGCAGTGCCACCCAGCAGCAAGAGACCCAGTTCTTC.

The chain links TRBV5-1 to TRBJ2-2, with TRBD2 identical over 8 bases. The V and J ends lost 7 bases and 1 base, in that order; junction bases with no gene match: 3. The CDR3 has 14 residues. In germline, CDR1 is SGHRS, CDR2 YFSETQ. The CDR3 is CASATSENTGELFF. CDR3 nucleotides: TGCGCCAGCGCGACTAGCGAGAACACCGGGGAGCTGTTTTTT.

This clonotype was counted between two and nine times. The rearrangement links TRBV5-5 to TRBJ1-2; 8 bases are shared with TRBD1. Trimming at V came to 3 bases and at J to 3 bases, leaving 7 bases not matched to a gene. The CDR3 is 15 amino acids. Germline CDR1 reads SGHKS; CDR2 reads YYEKEE (reference sequence). This CDR3 reads CASSSLTGVDYGYTF. The CDR3 DNA follows: TGTGCCAGCAGCTCCTTGACAGGGGTGGACTATGGCTACACCTTC.

This clonotype was seen a few times. V and J are TRBV9 and TRBJ2-4; D is possibly TRBD2 (6 bases). Germline CDR1 is SGDLS and CDR2 is YYNGEE. This CDR3 spans 16 amino acids. V was clipped by 2 bases and J by 7 bases, with 19 bases between them. CDR3 amino acids: CASSVDGGAEGNIQYF. The CDR3 nucleotides read TGTGCCAGCAGCGTCGACGGAGGGGCGGAGGGGAACATTCAGTACTTC.

This clonotype has more than one count but fewer than ten. The chain combines TRBV7-9 with TRBJ1-1; TRBD1 is a possible D gene (5 bases). Trimming pared 4 bases from V and 1 base from J, leaving 10 bases between. Germline values: CDR1 SEHNR, CDR2 FQNEAQ (reference sequence). This CDR3 has 14 amino acids. CDR3 sequence reads: CASSYRTPNTEAFF. The DNA for the CDR3 is TGTGCCAGCAGCTATAGGACACCGAACACTGAAGCTTTCTTT.

This clonotype was seen repeatedly, ten times or more. The chain employs TRBV20-1 and TRBJ1-1, with a weak D call TRBD1 (5 bases). The CDR3 runs 14 residues. Trimming stripped 7 bases from V and 2 bases from J, with 17 bases between. Germline V gene sequence: CDR1 DFQATT, CDR2 SNEGSKA (reference sequence). DNA of the CDR3: TGCAGTGTCCACCCCGGGGCATTAAACACTGAAGCTTTCTTT. Its translation: CSVHPGALNTEAFF.

This clonotype was counted a single time. The junction and the germline gene differ at one end; a read error may be behind it. This chain links TRBV4-2 with TRBJ2-3; 7 bases are shared with TRBD2. The germline V gene encodes CDR1 LGHNA and CDR2 YNFKEQ. The CDR3 consists of 20 residues. The CDR3 sequence is CAGSQRSGTTFAFSTDTQYF. The CDR3 DNA follows: TGTGCCGGCAGCCAGAGATCCGGGACTACCTTCGCCTTTAGCACAGATACGCAGTATTTT.

The rearrangement links TRBV4-3 to TRBJ1-2; D unclear. The germline V gene has CDR1 LGHNA and CDR2 YSLEER. This CDR3 has 14 amino acids. Trimming pared 0 bases from V and 4 bases from J, leaving 9 bases between. The CDR3 sequence is CASSQDPRSYGYTF. In nucleotides, the CDR3 is TGCGCCAGCAGCCAAGATCCGCGGTCCTATGGCTACACCTTC.

The rearrangement uses TRBV4-2 and TRBJ2-7, with TRBD1 identical over 9 bases. The CDR3 is made up of 15 amino acids. Germline values: CDR1 LGHNA, CDR2 YNFKEQ. The junction had 4 bases not matched to a gene; V was cut back by 3 bases and J by 1 base. This CDR3 reads CASSHRQGESYEQYF. The CDR3 nucleotides read TGTGCCAGCAGCCACCGACAGGGGGAATCCTACGAGCAGTACTTC.

As regards this clonotype: A much larger clone sits a single nucleotide away, making a read error possible. This chain connects TRBV14 to TRBJ1-2, with 8 bases lining up with TRBD1. Germline CDR1 reads SGHDN; CDR2 reads FVKESK. This CDR3 contains 14 residues. As DNA, the CDR3 is TGTGCCAGCAGCCCCCACAGGGGGAACTATGGCCACACCTTC. It codes for CASSPHRGNYGHTF. Full variable domain (outside the CDR3, taken from reference TRBV14 and TRBJ1-2): EAGVTQFPSHSVIEKGQTVTLRCDPISGHDNLYWYRRVMGKEIKFLLHFVKESKQDESGMPNNRFLAERTGGTYSTLKVQPAELEDSGVYFCASSPHRGNYGHTFGSGTRLTVV.

The V call is TRBV15, the J call TRBJ2-7; no reliable D call. The CDR3 sequence is 13 residues long. Trimming pared 0 bases from V and 2 bases from J, leaving 5 bases between. Germline lookup yields CDR1 LNHNV and CDR2 YYDKDF (reference sequence). The CDR3 DNA follows: TGTGCCACCAGCAGAGATGCGACCTACGAGCAGTACTTC. Its translation is CATSRDATYEQYF.

This clonotype was counted between two and nine times. The J gene is TRBJ2-3, the V gene TRBV7-9; 11 bases are shared with TRBD1. The germline CDR1 and CDR2 sequences are SEHNR and FQNEAQ (reference sequence). The CDR3 runs 18 residues. V was pared by 4 bases and J by 2 bases, with 11 bases of the junction left unmatched. The CDR3 sequence: CASSSDRGRGFPTDTQYF. The CDR3 coding sequence is TGTGCCAGCAGCTCGGACAGGGGGCGAGGATTCCCCACAGATACGCAGTATTTT. The whole variable domain, remainder taken from reference TRBV7-9 and TRBJ2-3, is DTGVSQNPRHKITKRGQNVTFRCDPISEHNRLYWYRQTLGQGPEFLTYFQNEAQLEKSRLLSDRFSAERPKGSFSTLEIQRTEQGDSAMYLCASSSDRGRGFPTDTQYFGPGTRLTVL.

This chain uses TRBV6-6 with TRBJ1-5; 10 bases align to TRBD1. Trimming at V came to 6 bases and at J to 1 base, leaving 3 bases not matched to a gene. The CDR3 extends over 15 amino acids. Germline CDR1 is MNHNY and CDR2 is SVGAGI (reference sequence). The CDR3 protein is CASRTGGGSNQPQHF. The CDR3 DNA sequence: TGTGCCAGCAGGACAGGGGGCGGGAGCAATCAGCCCCAGCATTTT.

This clonotype was seen a single time. V usage is TRBV18 and J usage is TRBJ1-6, with 8 nucleotides matching TRBD1. This CDR3 has 18 amino acids. Germline CDR1 KGHSH, CDR2 LQKENI. After removal of 6 bases from V and 0 bases from J, the junction contained 10 bases not matched to a gene. CDR3 in amino acids: CASSHGQGTGSYNSPLHF. DNA of the CDR3: TGTGCCAGCTCCCACGGACAGGGAACGGGCTCCTATAATTCACCCCTCCACTTT.

This sequence joins TRBV7-2 and TRBJ2-5; D is possibly TRBD1 or TRBD2 (5 bases each). Trimming pared 0 bases from V and 2 bases from J, leaving 10 bases between. Germline CDR1 reads SGHTA; CDR2 reads FQGNSA. This CDR3 is built from 15 residues. The CDR3 here is CASSLATGLQETQYF. CDR3 sequence (DNA): TGTGCCAGCAGCTTAGCCACAGGACTGCAAGAGACCCAGTACTTC.

This clonotype was counted many times. This sequence joins TRBV7-7 and TRBJ2-1, with D hard to call. CDR3 length equals 14 residues. Germline loops: CDR1 SSHAT, CDR2 FNYEAQ (reference sequence). V was cut by 6 bases and J by 5 bases, with 14 bases left in between. CDR3 coding DNA: TGTGCCAGCAGTGAACAAGTTACCAACAATGAGCAGTTCTTC. This sequence encodes CASSEQVTNNEQFF.

This chain joins TRBV21-1 and TRBJ1-1; the DNA was not compared with TRBD1, the D call given in the table. TRBV21-1 is deemed a pseudogene. The CDR3 consists of 20 residues. Written as DNA, the CDR3 is TGTGCCAGCAGCAAAGCGCTGGAGGGGGGTGTGACTAGTAGGAACACTGAAGCTTTCTTT. It translates to CASSKALEGGVTSRNTEAFF.

The chain has TRBV12-3 or TRBV12-4 and TRBJ2-3, with TRBD2 identical over 8 bases. The trim removed 2 bases at V and 6 bases at J, leaving 7 bases unmatched. The CDR3 extends over 15 amino acids. CDR3 nucleotides: TGTGCCAGCAGTTTAAACGGGGGGGCCAGGGATACGCAGTATTTT. Residues: CASSLNGGARDTQYF.

Details on this clonotype: The junction departs from germline at one end; a sequencing error may be responsible. This chain joins TRBV7-6 and TRBJ2-2; 10 nucleotides align to TRBD2. The length of the CDR3 is 14 residues. The germline gives CDR1 SGHVS, CDR2 FNYEAQ. CDR3 nucleotides: TGTGCCAGCAGCTTAAGCGGGGGGGCCGGGAAGCTGTTTTTT. Translating it yields CASSLSGGAGKLFF.

This chain links TRBV6-1 with TRBJ2-5; D is uncertain. The J call could be wrong; TRBJ2-7 is a better fit for the DNA end. Germline V CDR1 and CDR2: MNHNS, SASEGT. The CDR3 runs 13 residues. The CDR3 DNA sequence: TGTGCCAGCAGTGAACGAATGGCATACGAGCAGTACTTC. Translating gives CASSERMAYEQYF.

This rearrangement joins TRBV5-1 to TRBJ2-3, with 7 nucleotides matching TRBD2. Germline trimming cut 6 bases from V and 2 bases from J; bases unmatched to any gene: 6. Germline loops: CDR1 SGHRS, CDR2 YFSETQ. This CDR3 comprises 14 residues. In nucleotides, the CDR3 is TGCGCCAGCACCGGGGGGACCTTCACAGATACGCAGTATTTT. As protein: CASTGGTFTDTQYF.

This clonotype showed up many times. This sequence joins TRBV7-2 and TRBJ2-3, with D perhaps given as TRBD1 or TRBD2 (6 bases each). Germline loops: CDR1 SGHTA, CDR2 FQGNSA. The CDR3 is 15 residues long. With 5 bases removed from V and 2 bases from J, the gap between germline ends came to 14 bases. The CDR3 sequence is CASSPRGENTDTQYF. CDR3 bases: TGTGCCAGCAGCCCGAGGGGGGAGAACACAGATACGCAGTATTTT.

This clonotype was counted many times. The chain joins TRBV12-3 or TRBV12-4 to TRBJ2-3; 7 nucleotides line up with TRBD1. This CDR3 is 16 amino acids long. V shed 3 bases and J 0 bases; nucleotides not matched to a gene: 6. The CDR3 sequence: CASSFGGRGSTDTQYF. In DNA form, the CDR3 reads TGTGCCAGCAGTTTCGGCGGCAGGGGGAGCACAGATACGCAGTATTTT.

This chain connects TRBV20-1 to TRBJ2-5; 14 bases match TRBD2. J was trimmed by 4 bases and V by 3 bases; bases with no gene match: 1. CDR3 length equals 14 residues. Germline CDR1 and CDR2: DFQATT and SNEGSKA (reference sequence). The CDR3 is CSARGLAGAETQYF. CDR3 nucleotides: TGCAGTGCTAGGGGACTAGCGGGGGCAGAGACCCAGTACTTC.